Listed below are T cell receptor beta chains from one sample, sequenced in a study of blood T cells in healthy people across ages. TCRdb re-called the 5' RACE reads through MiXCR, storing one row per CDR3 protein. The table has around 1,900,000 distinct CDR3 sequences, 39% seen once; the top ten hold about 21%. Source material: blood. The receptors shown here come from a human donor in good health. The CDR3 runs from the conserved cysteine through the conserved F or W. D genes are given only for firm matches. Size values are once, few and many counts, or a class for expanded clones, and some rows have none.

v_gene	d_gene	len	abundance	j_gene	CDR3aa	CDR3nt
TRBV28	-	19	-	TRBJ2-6	CASSLTPDGAAPMANVLTF	TGTGCCAGCAGTCTAACCCCTGACGGTGCTGCGCCGATGGCCAACGTCCTGACTTTC
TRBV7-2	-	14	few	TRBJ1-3	CASSLRTSGNTIYF	TGTGCCAGCAGTCTCAGGACCTCTGGAAACACCATATATTTT
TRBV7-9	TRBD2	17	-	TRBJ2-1	CASSAHLSGGPVDEQFF	TGTGCCAGCAGCGCCCACCTTAGCGGGGGGCCGGTCGATGAGCAGTTCTTC
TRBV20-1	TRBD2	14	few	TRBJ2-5	CSARVASGGETQYF	TGCAGTGCTAGAGTTGCTAGCGGGGGAGAGACCCAGTACTTC
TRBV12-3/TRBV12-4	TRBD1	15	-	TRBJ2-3	CASSLGGQGIDTQYF	TGTGCCAGCAGTTTAGGTGGACAGGGTATAGATACGCAGTATTTT
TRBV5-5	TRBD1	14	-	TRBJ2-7	CASSAEQGSDEQYF	TGTGCCAGCAGCGCCGAACAGGGGAGCGACGAGCAGTACTTC
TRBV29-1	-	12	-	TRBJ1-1	CSVPRGNTEAFF	TGCAGCGTCCCTAGGGGGAACACTGAAGCTTTCTTT
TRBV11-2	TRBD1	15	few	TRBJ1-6	CASSLEGQGWTPLHF	TGTGCCAGCAGCTTAGAGGGACAGGGTTGGACACCCCTCCACTTT
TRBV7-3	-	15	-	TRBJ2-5	CASSPIGGAQETQYF	TGTGCCAGCAGCCCTATCGGCGGGGCACAGGAGACCCAGTACTTC
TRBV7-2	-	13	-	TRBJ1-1	CASSVDQNTEAFF	TGTGCCAGCAGCGTGGACCAGAACACTGAAGCTTTCTTT
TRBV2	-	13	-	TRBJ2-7	CASGRQEFYEQYF	TGTGCCAGCGGAAGGCAGGAGTTCTACGAGCAGTACTTC
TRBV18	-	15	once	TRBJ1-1	CASSPDRQVNTEAFF	TGTGCCAGCTCACCTGATAGGCAGGTGAACACTGAAGCTTTCTTT
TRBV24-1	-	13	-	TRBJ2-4	CATSDTTAKEQYF	TGTGCCACCAGTGATACCACGGCTAAAGAGCAGTACTTC
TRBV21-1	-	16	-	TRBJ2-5	CASSTYSRLAEETQYF	TGTGCCAGCAGCACGTACTCAAGACTAGCGGAAGAGACCCAGTACTTC
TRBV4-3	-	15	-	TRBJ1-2	CASSQVDGSEGGYTF	TGCGCCAGCAGCCAAGTAGACGGCTCAGAGGGAGGCTACACCTTC
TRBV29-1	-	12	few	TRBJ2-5	CSQRGTEETQYF	TGCAGCCAAAGAGGGACGGAGGAGACCCAGTACTTC
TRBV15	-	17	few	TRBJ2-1	CATSNAGLLSSYNEQFF	TGTGCCACCAGCAACGCCGGACTCCTGAGCTCCTACAATGAGCAGTTCTTC
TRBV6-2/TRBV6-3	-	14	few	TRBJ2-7	CASSYLGEPYEQYF	TGTGCCAGCAGTTACCTTGGGGAACCCTACGAGCAGTACTTC
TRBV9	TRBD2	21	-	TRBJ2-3	CASSVLSGTSGGATPLATQYF	TGTGCCAGCAGCGTCTTATCCGGGACTAGCGGGGGGGCCACCCCTCTAGCCACGCAGTATTTT
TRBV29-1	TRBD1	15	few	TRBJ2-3	CSVGGQGRGTDTQYF	TGCAGCGTAGGGGGACAGGGACGAGGCACAGATACGCAGTATTTT
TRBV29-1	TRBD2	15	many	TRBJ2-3	CSVEREGLVTDTQYF	TGCAGCGTTGAACGCGAGGGACTAGTCACAGATACGCAGTATTTT
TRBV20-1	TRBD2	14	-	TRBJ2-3	CSAPQRGNTDTQYF	TGCAGTGCTCCCCAGCGGGGCAACACAGATACGCAGTATTTT
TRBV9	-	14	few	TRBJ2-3	CASSVETSTDTQYF	TGTGCCAGCAGCGTAGAGACTAGCACAGATACGCAGTATTTT
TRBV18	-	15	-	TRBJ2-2	CASSPLRDITGELFF	TGTGCCAGCTCACCACTCAGGGATATCACCGGGGAGCTGTTTTTT
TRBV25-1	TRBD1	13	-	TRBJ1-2	CASSVTGGEGYTF	TGTGCCAGCAGTGTGACAGGGGGAGAGGGCTACACCTTC
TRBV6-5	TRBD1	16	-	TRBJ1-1	CASSRRTGPVHTEAFF	TGTGCCAGCAGCCGAAGGACAGGGCCGGTTCACACTGAAGCTTTCTTT
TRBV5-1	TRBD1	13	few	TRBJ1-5	CASKQGDGQPQHF	TGCGCCAGCAAACAGGGGGACGGGCAGCCCCAGCATTTT
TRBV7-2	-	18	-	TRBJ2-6	CASSLVATGIPGANVPTF	-
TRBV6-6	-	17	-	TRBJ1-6	CASSYRGESTYNSPLHF	TGTGCCAGCAGTTACAGGGGGGAGTCCACCTATAATTCACCCCTCCACTTT
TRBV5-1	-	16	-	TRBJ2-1	CASSPAQGTKRHEQFF	TGCGCCAGCAGCCCAGCACAGGGAACCAAAAGGCATGAGCAGTTCTTC
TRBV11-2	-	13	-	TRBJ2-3	CASRLGSTNTQYF	TGTGCCAGCAGGTTAGGGAGTACGAATACGCAGTATTTT
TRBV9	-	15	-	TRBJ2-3	CASSVAAVTTDTQYF	TGTGCCAGCAGCGTAGCGGCGGTTACCACAGATACGCAGTATTTT
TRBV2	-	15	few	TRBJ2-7	CASSQLAQTSYEQYF	TGTGCCAGCAGCCAACTAGCCCAAACCTCCTACGAGCAGTACTTC
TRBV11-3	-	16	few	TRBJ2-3	CASSLGMTGDTDTQYF	TGTGCCAGCAGCTTAGGGATGACAGGAGACACAGATACGCAGTATTTT
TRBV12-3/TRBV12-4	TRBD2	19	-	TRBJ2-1	CASSLVRLAGGQSYNEQFF	TGTGCCAGCAGTTTAGTTAGACTAGCGGGGGGACAATCCTACAATGAGCAGTTCTTC
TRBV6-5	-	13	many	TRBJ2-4	CASSYSSRGIQYF	TGTGCCAGCAGTTACTCGTCACGGGGAATTCAGTACTTC
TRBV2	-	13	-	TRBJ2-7	CASIGKSSYEQYF	TGTGCCAGCATTGGTAAGAGCTCCTACGAGCAGTACTTC
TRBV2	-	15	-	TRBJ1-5	CASSERAPGKQPQHF	TGTGCCAGCAGTGAAAGGGCCCCGGGAAAGCAGCCCCAGCATTTT
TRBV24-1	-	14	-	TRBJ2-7	CATSGLPSSYEQYF	TGTGCCACCAGTGGGCTCCCGAGCTCCTACGAGCAGTACTTC
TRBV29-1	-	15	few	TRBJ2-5	CSVRNTGGAAETQYF	TGCAGCGTTAGAAATACAGGGGGGGCAGCGGAGACCCAGTACTTC
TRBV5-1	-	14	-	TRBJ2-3	CASSLFASTDTQYF	TGCGCCAGCAGCTTGTTTGCTAGCACAGATACGCAGTATTTT
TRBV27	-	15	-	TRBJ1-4	CASSLVPGAYGKLFF	TGTGCCAGCAGTTTAGTCCCAGGGGCCTATGGAAAACTGTTTTTT
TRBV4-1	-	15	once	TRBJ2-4	CASSQDRAKKNIQYF	TGCGCCAGCAGCCAAGATCGGGCTAAAAAAAACATTCAGTACTTC
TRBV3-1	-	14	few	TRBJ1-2	CASSQRGTKGGYTF	TGTGCCAGCAGCCAACGTGGGACGAAGGGTGGCTACACCTTC
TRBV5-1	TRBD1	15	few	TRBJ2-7	CASSPIGQGRDEQYF	TGCGCCAGCAGCCCTATAGGACAGGGGCGAGACGAGCAGTACTTC